Each of the 3 T cell receptor beta chains below was sequenced from the same sample in a study of blood T cell repertoires in COVID-19. Assay: immunoSEQ multiplex PCR; the TCRdb copy retains only in-frame clones and omits some. The sample has approximately 170,000 clones, around 85% seen once. Sequencing input: PBMCs or T cells enriched from blood (not recorded which). The receptors were sampled from a woman under 40 who had recovered from COVID-19.

The chain recombines TRBV11-2 with TRBJ2-5; 7 bases line up with TRBD1. The CDR3 covers 14 residues. With V trimmed by 5 bases and J by 4 bases, 7 bases remained unmatched. CDR1 is SGHAT and CDR2 is FQNNGV in the germline V gene. CDR3 amino acids: CASSIRRDRETQYF. The CDR3, as DNA: TGTGCCAGCAGCATACGACGGGACAGAGAGACCCAGTACTTC. Together with reference TRBV11-2 and TRBJ2-5, the CDR3 gives the full variable domain: EAGVAQSPRYKIIEKRQSVAFWCNPISGHATLYWYQQILGQGPKLLIQFQNNGVVDDSQLPKDRFSAERLKGVDSTLKIQPAKLEDSAVYLCASSIRRDRETQYFGPGTRLLVL.

This clone was detected only a few times. V usage is TRBV5-8 and J usage is TRBJ2-2; D is perhaps TRBD1 (5 bases). The germline V gene encodes CDR1 SGHTS and CDR2 YDEGEE. Between the trimmed V and J ends, which lost 5 bases and 2 bases, there was a span of 10 bases. CDR3 length: 14 amino acids. CDR3 sequence (DNA): TGTGCCAGCAGTTATGACAGCAACACCGGGGAGCTGTTTTTT. It yields the protein CASSYDSNTGELFF.

This sequence joins TRBV10-3 and TRBJ1-2, with unresolved D. Trimming took off 6 bases at V and 5 bases at J, with 7 bases between the two ends. The CDR3 is made up of 11 amino acids. Germline assignment: CDR1 ENHRY and CDR2 SYGVKD. The CDR3 sequence is CAISLSYGYTF. CDR3 bases: TGTGCCATCAGCCTTTCTTATGGCTACACCTTC.